This T cell receptor beta chain was observed in a study of response to subunit inactivated influenza vaccine. V was cut by 0 bases and J by 10 bases, with 30 bases left in between. The CDR3 is 18 amino acids. Germline CDR1 reads SQVTM; CDR2 reads ANQGSEA. The study, taken as a whole, reports: That few new T cells are recruited by each seasonal influenza vaccination was the authors' suggestion.

Each CDR3 protein is one row after TCRdb ran MiXCR on the RT-PCR reads. The table shows more than 200,000 distinct CDR3 sequences, with 9% to 15% occurring only once. In this sample, this clonotype turned up a few times. What it binds is unknown. Source: non-naive T cells sorted from PBMCs, taken 14 to 15 days before vaccination. The chain couples TRBV29-1 to TRBJ1-1; D may be TRBD1 (6 bases). The sequence derives from a man in his fifties or sixties who received an inactivated influenza vaccine. CDR3 in DNA: TGCAGCGTTGAAGATATGCGGACAGTCCTAAACCCTGTATGGGGAGCTTTCTTT. This codes for CSVEDMRTVLNPVWGAFF.